One and the same sample provided the 9 T cell receptor beta chains below, sequenced in a study of cytomegalovirus exposure and HLA in healthy donors (dated 2017 in TCRdb). The method was the immunoSEQ multiplex PCR assay. Here the immuneACCESS table is served through TCRdb, limited to in-frame sequences with V and J called. Missing clones are a known gap in these copies; in checked studies unresolved V genes cover under half, and the rest lacks a known reason. This sample is represented by roughly 60,000 clones; roughly 96% of them were singletons. The leading ten clones occupy around 0.9% of the sample. Input material: PBMCs. The receptors were sampled from a man aged 18 to 30 in good health and CMV-seronegative.

This rearrangement joins TRBV27 to TRBJ1-2, with TRBD1 matching 7 bases. With 6 bases clipped from V and 0 bases from J, the junction kept 4 bases outside the gene matches. CDR1 and CDR2 from the germline V gene are MNHEY and SMNVEV (reference sequence). CDR3 length: 14 residues. The CDR3 DNA sequence: TGTGCCAGCAGCAGGGGGACGACTAACTATGGCTACACCTTC. Its translation: CASSRGTTNYGYTF.

This chain connects TRBV27 to TRBJ2-2; D remains ambiguous. The CDR3 totals 11 residues. V dropped 3 bases and J dropped 7 bases, with 3 bases sitting between them. The germline V gene encodes CDR1 MNHEY and CDR2 SMNVEV (reference sequence). CDR3 protein: CASSLSGELFF. CDR3 nucleotides: TGTGCCAGCAGTTTGAGCGGGGAGCTGTTTTTT.

This clone was seen only once. This sequence joins TRBV5-4 and TRBJ1-3, with D maybe TRBD1 (5 bases). The germline V gene has CDR1 SGHNT and CDR2 YYREEE (reference sequence). This CDR3 comprises 16 residues. V lost 3 bases, J lost 0 bases, and 13 bases lay in between. Here the CDR3 reads CASSWGGTPSGNTIYF. The CDR3 DNA follows: TGTGCCAGCAGCTGGGGCGGTACCCCCTCTGGAAACACCATATATTTT.

The chain uses TRBV19 and TRBJ2-1; TRBD2 might be the D (6 bases). V lost 1 base and J 4 bases, leaving 20 bases between the germline ends. This CDR3 spans 18 amino acids. Germline V CDR1 and CDR2: LNHDA, SQIVND (reference sequence). The CDR3 DNA is TGTGCCAGTAGTATAGCTCCTAGCGACCGGTTTCTTTACAATGAGCAGTTCTTC. Protein: CASSIAPSDRFLYNEQFF.

In this sample, this clone turned up a few times. The J gene is TRBJ1-5, the V gene TRBV19; a possible D gene is TRBD1 (6 bases). Germline loops: CDR1 LNHDA, CDR2 SQIVND (reference sequence). This CDR3 is 15 amino acids long. The V gene lost 2 bases and the J gene lost 6 bases, with 14 bases spanning the gap. Here the CDR3 reads CASSISTGSGQPQHF. For the CDR3, the DNA is TGTGCCAGTAGTATAAGCACAGGGTCCGGTCAGCCCCAGCATTTT.

This sequence joins TRBV19 and TRBJ2-1, with D perhaps matching TRBD2 (5 bases). The CDR3 is 12 amino acids. Germline-derived CDR1 and CDR2 are LNHDA and SQIVND (reference sequence). V dropped 8 bases and J dropped 10 bases, with 15 bases sitting between them. CDR3 amino acids: CASAVPGWEQFF. In DNA, the CDR3 is TGTGCCAGTGCGGTCCCGGGATGGGAGCAGTTCTTC.

This clone was seen just once. The J gene is TRBJ2-1, the V gene TRBV27; TRBD1 aligns across 7 bases. CDR1 is MNHEY, CDR2 SMNVEV, per germline (reference sequence). The CDR3 has 12 residues. V shed 6 bases, J shed 9 bases, and the junction held 5 bases outside the gene matches. The CDR3 DNA sequence: TGTGCCAGCAGCCAGACAGGGAGTGAGCAGTTCTTC. Amino acids: CASSQTGSEQFF.

The chain links TRBV10-3 to TRBJ2-7; the match to TRBD2 covers 11 bases. This CDR3 has 17 amino acids. Germline lookup yields CDR1 ENHRY and CDR2 SYGVKD. Trimming cost V 2 bases and J 0 bases; bases outside gene matches: 6. CDR3 sequence (DNA): TGTGCCATCAGTGAGATAGGACTAGCGGGTTTCTCCTACGAGCAGTACTTC. This gives the protein CAISEIGLAGFSYEQYF.

This sequence joins TRBV11-2 and TRBJ1-4; 7 nucleotides match TRBD1. With 1 base clipped from V and 7 bases from J, the junction kept 9 bases outside the gene matches. The CDR3 runs 16 residues. Germline lookup yields CDR1 SGHAT and CDR2 FQNNGV. For the CDR3, the DNA is TGTGCCAGCAGCTTAGTCCTCACAGGGGAATCTGAAAAACTGTTTTTT. Protein product: CASSLVLTGESEKLFF. The entire variable domain, with the rest obtained from reference TRBV11-2 and TRBJ1-4, is as follows: EAGVAQSPRYKIIEKRQSVAFWCNPISGHATLYWYQQILGQGPKLLIQFQNNGVVDDSQLPKDRFSAERLKGVDSTLKIQPAKLEDSAVYLCASSLVLTGESEKLFFGSGTQLSVL.